This TCR beta chain was captured in a study of blood T cell repertoires in COVID-19 (dated by TCRdb to 2018 to 2021). At the level of the whole study: The collaborator samples originated in the United States, Italy and Spain and spanned the acute and convalescent phases of COVID-19. Subjects who had been exposed to COVID-19, were actively infected with it, or had recovered from it provided the deeply sampled blood TCRbeta repertoires that made up the dataset. Where HLA class I and class II types were available, the types were taken from metadata supplied by the sample provider, not from assay-based typing. A freely available public database, intended as a resource for researchers studying the immune response to SARS-CoV-2, is where the repertoires were released. Sample metadata almost always included a de-identified subject ID, COVID-19 status, age in years and sex. The material from the prospective study consisted of cDNA or gDNA derived from T cells, B-cell-depleted T cells, or PBMCs. Samples came from the ongoing ImmuneRACE study (first 160 participants) plus 1,254 subjects from 6 global collaborators.

One collaborating source in Seattle enrolled patients while the patients were actively infected and followed the patients over time throughout the course of disease. The collaborating institutions used their own protocols to collect whole blood in K2EDTA tubes. For TCRbeta analysis, collaborator samples were shipped as frozen whole blood, as isolated PBMCs, or as DNA extracted from either sample type. TCRbeta CDR3 regions were amplified from genomic DNA using the immunoSEQ Assay, a bias-controlled multiplex PCR. The authors' pipeline ran thus. Nucleated cell counts per sample were estimated from amplification of reference gene primers within the assay. Sequence reads were collapsed and filtered to measure the absolute abundance of every unique TCRbeta CDR3 rearrangement. For each sample, productive Simpson clonality was calculated as the square root of Simpson's diversity index over productive rearrangements. This is the immuneACCESS table as TCRdb keeps it, with only in-frame sequences that have V and J called. A part of the clones is gone; compared with another copy, unresolved V genes explain less than half, and the rest is unexplained. V and J calls and clone size follow that table, whereas D and trimming were derived from the DNA. The sample records 400,000 to 450,000 clones, about 91% of which are singletons. Approximately 12% of the sample is in the top ten clones.

This clone was found a few times. This clone's antigen is unknown. One base away there is no much larger clone; base qualities are not given. The paper's findings and limits, for the study overall: The quantity of clinical and demographic metadata differed by source and by participant and was supplied without curation.

Reading the germline V gene gives CDR1 SGHAT and CDR2 FQNNGV. Its CDR3 holds 15 amino acids, cysteine through phenylalanine. Here the CDR3 DNA is all that survives: 45 bases in frame from base 1. V is shortened by 4 bases, J by 7 bases, and the region joining them spans 16 bases. The TCR originated in a woman in her forties or fifties with COVID-19, enrolled during active disease. The sequence is built from TRBV11-2 and TRBJ2-2; TRBD1 is possibly the D segment (5 matching bases). Sequencing was done on a sample of peripheral blood. The CDR3 in this case is CASSSPAAGFGELFF. DNA sequence: TGTGCCAGCAGCTCCCCAGCAGCAGGGTTCGGGGAGCTGTTTTTT.